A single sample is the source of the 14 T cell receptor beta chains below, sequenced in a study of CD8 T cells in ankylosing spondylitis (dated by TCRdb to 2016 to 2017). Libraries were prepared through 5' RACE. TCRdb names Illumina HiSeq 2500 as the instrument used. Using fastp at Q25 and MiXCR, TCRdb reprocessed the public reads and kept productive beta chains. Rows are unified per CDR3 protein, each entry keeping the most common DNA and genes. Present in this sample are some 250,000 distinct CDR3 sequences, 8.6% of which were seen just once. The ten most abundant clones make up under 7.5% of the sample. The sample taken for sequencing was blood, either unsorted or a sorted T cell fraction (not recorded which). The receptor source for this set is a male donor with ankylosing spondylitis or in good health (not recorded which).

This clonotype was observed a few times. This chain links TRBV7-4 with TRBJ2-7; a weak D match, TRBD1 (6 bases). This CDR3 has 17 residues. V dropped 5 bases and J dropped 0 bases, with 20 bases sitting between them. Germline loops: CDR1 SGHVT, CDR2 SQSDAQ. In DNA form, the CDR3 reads TGTGCCAGCAGCCCCGAGGCGACAGGACCGAGCTCCTACGAGCAGTACTTC. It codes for CASSPEATGPSSYEQYF.

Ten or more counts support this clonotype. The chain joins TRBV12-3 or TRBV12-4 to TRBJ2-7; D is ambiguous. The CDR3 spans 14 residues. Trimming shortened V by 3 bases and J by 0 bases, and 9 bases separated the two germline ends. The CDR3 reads CASSFGLLSYEQYF. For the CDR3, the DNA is TGTGCCAGCAGTTTCGGCCTTCTCTCCTACGAGCAGTACTTC.

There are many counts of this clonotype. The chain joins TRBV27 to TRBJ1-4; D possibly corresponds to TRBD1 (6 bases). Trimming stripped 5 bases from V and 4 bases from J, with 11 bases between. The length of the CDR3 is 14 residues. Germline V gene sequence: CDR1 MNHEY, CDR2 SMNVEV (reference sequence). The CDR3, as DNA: TGTGCCAGCAGTCCCGGACAGCTTAATGAAAAACTGTTTTTT. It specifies CASSPGQLNEKLFF.

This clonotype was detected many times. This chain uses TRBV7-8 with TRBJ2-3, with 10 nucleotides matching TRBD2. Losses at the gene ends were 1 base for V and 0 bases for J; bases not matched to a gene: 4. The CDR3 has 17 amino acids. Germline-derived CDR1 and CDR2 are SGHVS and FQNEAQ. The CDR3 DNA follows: TGTGCCAGCAGCTTAGGTAGCGGGAGGCCTAGCACAGATACGCAGTATTTT. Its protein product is CASSLGSGRPSTDTQYF.

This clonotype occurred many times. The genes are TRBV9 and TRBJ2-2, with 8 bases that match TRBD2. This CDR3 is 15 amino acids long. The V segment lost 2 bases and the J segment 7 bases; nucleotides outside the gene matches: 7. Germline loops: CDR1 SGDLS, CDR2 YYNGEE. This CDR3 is CASSVPGGPNGELFF. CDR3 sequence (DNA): TGTGCCAGCAGCGTCCCGGGAGGGCCGAACGGGGAGCTGTTTTTT.

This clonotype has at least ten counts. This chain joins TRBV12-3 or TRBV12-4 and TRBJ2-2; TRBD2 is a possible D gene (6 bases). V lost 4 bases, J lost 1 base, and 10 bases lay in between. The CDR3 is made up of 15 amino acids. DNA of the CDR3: TGTGCCAGCAGTTCAGGGAGGTGGAACACCGGGGAGCTGTTTTTT. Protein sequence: CASSSGRWNTGELFF.

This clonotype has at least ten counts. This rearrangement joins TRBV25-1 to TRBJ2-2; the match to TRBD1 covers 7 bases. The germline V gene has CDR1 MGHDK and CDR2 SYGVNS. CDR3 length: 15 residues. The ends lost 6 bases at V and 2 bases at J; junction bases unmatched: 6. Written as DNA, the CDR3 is TGTGCCAGCAGAAAGACAGGGTCTAACACCGGGGAGCTGTTTTTT. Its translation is CASRKTGSNTGELFF.

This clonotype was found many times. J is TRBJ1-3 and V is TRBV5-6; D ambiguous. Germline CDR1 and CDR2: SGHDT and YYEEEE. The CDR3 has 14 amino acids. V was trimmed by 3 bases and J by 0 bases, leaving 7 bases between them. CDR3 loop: CASSSGRSGNTIYF. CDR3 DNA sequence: TGTGCCAGCAGCTCCGGTCGCTCTGGAAACACCATATATTTT.

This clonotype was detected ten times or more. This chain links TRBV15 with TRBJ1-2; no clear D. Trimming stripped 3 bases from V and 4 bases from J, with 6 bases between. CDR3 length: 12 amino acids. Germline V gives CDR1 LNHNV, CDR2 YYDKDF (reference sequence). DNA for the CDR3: TGTGCCACCAGCAGGGATAGCTATGGCTACACCTTC. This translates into CATSRDSYGYTF.

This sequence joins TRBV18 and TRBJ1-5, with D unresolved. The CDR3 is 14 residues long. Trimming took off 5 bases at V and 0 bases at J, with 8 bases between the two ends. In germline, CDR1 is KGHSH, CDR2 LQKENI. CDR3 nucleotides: TGTGCCAGCTCAAGCGTTAATAGCAATCAGCCCCAGCATTTT. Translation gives CASSSVNSNQPQHF.

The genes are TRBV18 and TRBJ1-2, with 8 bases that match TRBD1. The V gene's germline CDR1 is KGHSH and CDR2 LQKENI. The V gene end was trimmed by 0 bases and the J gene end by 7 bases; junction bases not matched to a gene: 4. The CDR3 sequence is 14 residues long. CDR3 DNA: TGTGCCAGCTCACCACCGGGACAGGATACTGGCTACACCTTC. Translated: CASSPPGQDTGYTF.

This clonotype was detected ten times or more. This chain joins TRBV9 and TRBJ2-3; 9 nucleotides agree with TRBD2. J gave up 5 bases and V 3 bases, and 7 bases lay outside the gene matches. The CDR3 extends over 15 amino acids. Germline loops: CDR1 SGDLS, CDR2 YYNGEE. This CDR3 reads CASSGAGGTRDTQYF. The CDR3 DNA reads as TGTGCCAGCAGCGGAGCGGGGGGAACCCGAGATACGCAGTATTTT.

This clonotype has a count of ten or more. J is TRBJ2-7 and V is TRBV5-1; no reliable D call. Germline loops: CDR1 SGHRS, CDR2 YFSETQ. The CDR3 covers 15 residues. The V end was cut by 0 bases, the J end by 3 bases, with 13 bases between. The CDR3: CASSLVPGDNYEQYF. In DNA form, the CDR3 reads TGCGCCAGCAGCTTGGTACCAGGTGATAACTACGAGCAGTACTTC.

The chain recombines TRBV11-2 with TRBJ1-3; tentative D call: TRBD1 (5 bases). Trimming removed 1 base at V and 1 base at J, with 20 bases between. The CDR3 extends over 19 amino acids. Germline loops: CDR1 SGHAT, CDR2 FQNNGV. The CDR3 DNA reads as TGTGCCAGCAGCTTAGGCCCCCTGGGTCCGGGGGGTTCTGGAAACACCATATATTTT. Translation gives CASSLGPLGPGGSGNTIYF. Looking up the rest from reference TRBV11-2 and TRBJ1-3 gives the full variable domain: EAGVAQSPRYKIIEKRQSVAFWCNPISGHATLYWYQQILGQGPKLLIQFQNNGVVDDSQLPKDRFSAERLKGVDSTLKIQPAKLEDSAVYLCASSLGPLGPGGSGNTIYFGEGSWLTVV.